This T cell receptor (beta chain) is drawn from a study of identical twins. This CDR3 has 19 amino acids. Germline V CDR1 and CDR2: LNHNV, YYDKDF (reference sequence). The trim removed 1 base at V and 0 bases at J, leaving 11 bases unmatched. Unique molecular identifiers were in the cDNA, with template-switch universal primer binding. MiXCR, run by TCRdb on the 5' RACE reads, gives a single entry per CDR3 protein. The sample holds about 790,000 distinct CDR3 sequences; about 20% are singletons and the top ten take around 14%. These same data were also listed under a study on T cells expressing NK-cell markers.

The TCR sequence derives from a woman aged 18-29 years in good health. Material: PBMCs. This chain links TRBV15 with TRBJ2-1; 8 bases are a match to TRBD2. CDR3 sequence: CATSRAGFGSGGSYNEQFF. The CDR3 DNA reads TGTGCCACCAGCAGAGCGGGCTTTGGCAGCGGGGGCTCCTACAATGAGCAGTTCTTC.